These 32 T cell receptor beta chains came from one sample sequenced in a study of shared clonotypes between healthy human individuals. Repertoires were generated with immunoSEQ multiplex PCR, while TCRdb's copy carries only in-frame clones and drops some. The sample gives 2 million to 2.5 million clones, approximately 94% of which show up once; around 0.13% is in the top ten. Material for sequencing was naive CD4+ T cells sorted from blood. Stated subset: CD45RA+ positively selected. These receptors came from a young man in good health.

Regarding this clone: The same CDR3 also results from other DNA sequences found in this sample. The chain joins TRBV27 to TRBJ1-2; perhaps TRBD1 as D (6 bases). Germline V gives CDR1 MNHEY, CDR2 SMNVEV (reference sequence). CDR3 length equals 14 residues. V was trimmed by 5 bases and J by 3 bases, leaving 13 bases between them. Here the CDR3 reads CASSRRGGDYGYTF. CDR3 DNA: TGTGCCAGCAGTCGCAGGGGTGGAGACTATGGCTACACCTTC.

A remark on this clone: Within the sample, other DNA sequences also encode this same CDR3. J is TRBJ2-2 and V is TRBV18; 8 positions agree with TRBD2. CDR1 is KGHSH and CDR2 is LQKENI in the germline V gene. Trimming took 2 bases from V and 1 from J; bases not matched to a gene: 3. There are 16 residues in the CDR3. The DNA for the CDR3 is TGTGCCAGCTCACCAACTAGCGGAAGGAACACCGGGGAGCTGTTTTTT. Translating gives CASSPTSGRNTGELFF. The full variable domain, its missing parts supplied by reference TRBV18 and TRBJ2-2, is NAGVMQNPRHLVRRRGQEARLRCSPMKGHSHVYWYRQLPEEGLKFMVYLQKENIIDESGMPKERFSAEFPKEGPSILRIQQVVRGDSAAYFCASSPTSGRNTGELFFGEGSRLTVL.

The rearrangement joins TRBV14 to TRBJ1-4; 7 bases are a match to TRBD1. V lost 0 bases and J lost 4; bases outside the gene matches: 5. This CDR3 contains 16 residues. The V gene's germline CDR1 is SGHDN and CDR2 FVKESK. The CDR3 nucleotides are TGTGCCAGCAGCCAAGAAGTGGGACAGTTTAATGAAAAACTGTTTTTT. This gives the protein CASSQEVGQFNEKLFF.

J is TRBJ1-1 and V is TRBV28, with 9 bases fitting TRBD1. Germline CDR1 MDHEN, CDR2 SYDVKM. The CDR3 extends over 15 amino acids. V was clipped by 7 bases and J by 4 bases; unmatched bases: 10. The CDR3 loop reads CASTLGDRVGTEAFF. The CDR3 region has the DNA TGTGCCAGCACGCTCGGGGACAGGGTAGGCACTGAAGCTTTCTTT.

The chain carries TRBV18 and TRBJ2-7, with no clear D. Trimming pared 3 bases from V and 0 bases from J, leaving 9 bases between. In germline, CDR1 is KGHSH, CDR2 LQKENI. The CDR3 loop spans 14 amino acids. In nucleotides, the CDR3 is TGTGCCAGCTCACCGGCCCAGTTCTCCTACGAGCAGTACTTC. Protein product: CASSPAQFSYEQYF.

This chain uses TRBV7-2 with TRBJ2-7; D is ambiguous. The germline V gene has CDR1 SGHTA and CDR2 FQGNSA. The CDR3 spans 14 residues. Trimming took 3 bases from V and 6 from J, leaving 15 bases between them. The CDR3 region is CASSFRPGGTEQYF. The CDR3 bases are TGTGCCAGCAGCTTTCGCCCCGGCGGAACCGAGCAGTACTTC.

The CDR3 spells CASRLAGGGADTQYF. As DNA, the CDR3 is TGTGCCAGCCGTCTAGCGGGAGGGGGCGCAGATACGCAGTATTTT. This chain uses TRBV6-5 with TRBJ2-3, with 12 bases identical to TRBD2. V trimming: 8 bases; J trimming: 4 bases; junction bases outside the gene matches: 7. The CDR3 length is 15 residues. The V gene's germline CDR1 is MNHEY and CDR2 SVGAGI.

The chain has TRBV2 and TRBJ2-7, with D perhaps matching TRBD1 (6 bases). From germline, CDR1 is SNHLY and CDR2 FYNNEI. The length of the CDR3 is 15 residues. V lost 3 bases and J 2 bases, leaving 14 bases between the germline ends. CDR3 DNA sequence: TGTGCCAGCAGTGATAGGGGGACGGCAACCTACGAGCAGTACTTC. This codes for CASSDRGTATYEQYF.

The J gene is TRBJ2-3, the V gene TRBV27; D is perhaps TRBD2 (6 bases). The ends were cut back, 2 bases at V and 0 bases at J, with 18 bases in the middle. Per germline, CDR1 MNHEY and CDR2 SMNVEV (reference sequence). The CDR3 contains 18 residues. As DNA, the CDR3 is TGTGCCAGCAGTTTAAATCCAGTTCATGGGACTAGCACAGATACGCAGTATTTT. This translates into CASSLNPVHGTSTDTQYF.

J is TRBJ2-7 and V is TRBV5-1; TRBD2 matches 12 bases. The CDR3 contains 15 residues. J was trimmed by 6 bases and V by 1 base; bases with no gene match: 5. Germline CDR1 SGHRS, CDR2 YFSETQ. The chain's CDR3 is CASSLMTSGSGEQYF. The CDR3 coding sequence is TGCGCCAGCAGCTTGATGACTAGCGGGAGTGGCGAGCAGTACTTC.

The rearrangement uses TRBV28 and TRBJ1-2; D not resolved. CDR1 MDHEN and CDR2 SYDVKM come from the germline V gene. CDR3 length equals 15 residues. V gave up 1 base and J gave up 3 bases, with 12 bases separating them. The CDR3 spells CASSLSAGYYYGYTF. The CDR3 DNA reads TGTGCCAGCAGTTTATCGGCAGGATACTACTATGGCTACACCTTC.

V gene TRBV4-1 combines with J gene TRBJ1-4; 7 nucleotides agree with TRBD1. V trimming: 0 bases; J trimming: 4 bases; junction bases outside the gene matches: 17. This CDR3 contains 20 residues. Germline V CDR1 and CDR2: MGHRA, YSYEKL. In nucleotides, the CDR3 is TGCGCCAGCAGCCAAGATCCCCCGGCGTCAGGGGGAGTTGGTAATGAAAAACTGTTTTTT. This sequence encodes CASSQDPPASGGVGNEKLFF.

The rearrangement links TRBV6-6 to TRBJ1-1; D possibly corresponds to TRBD1 (5 bases). V lost 5 bases and J lost 1, with 8 bases in between. This CDR3 is 13 amino acids long. Germline V gives CDR1 MNHNY, CDR2 SVGAGI (reference sequence). CDR3 in amino acids: CASSRGPNTEAFF. The CDR3 DNA follows: TGTGCCAGCAGTCGGGGCCCGAACACTGAAGCTTTCTTT.

The chain is built from TRBV28 and TRBJ1-5; D uncertain. The CDR3 is 14 amino acids. In germline, CDR1 is MDHEN, CDR2 SYDVKM. Trimming cost V 4 bases and J 2 bases, with 9 bases left between them. The CDR3 DNA sequence: TGTGCCAGCAGTTGGGGAGCAGGCAATCAGCCCCAGCATTTT. It codes for CASSWGAGNQPQHF.

This chain joins TRBV2 and TRBJ1-1, with TRBD1 as a possible D gene (5 bases). The CDR3 sequence is 15 residues long. V lost 7 bases and J 2 bases, leaving 17 bases between the germline ends. Germline assignment: CDR1 SNHLY and CDR2 FYNNEI. The CDR3 spells CASTKDGGGNTEAFF. The CDR3 DNA follows: TGTGCCAGCACCAAGGACGGTGGGGGTAACACTGAAGCTTTCTTT.

This clone was seen a handful of times. The rearrangement joins TRBV9 to TRBJ1-2, with TRBD1 identical over 7 bases. Germline CDR1 and CDR2: SGDLS and YYNGEE. After removal of 0 bases from V and 4 bases from J, the junction contained 6 bases not matched to a gene. The length of the CDR3 is 15 residues. The CDR3 sequence is CASSVDGRGAYGYTF. CDR3 coding DNA: TGTGCCAGCAGCGTAGACGGCAGGGGGGCCTATGGCTACACCTTC.

The chain is built from TRBV18 and TRBJ1-2; no definite D call. This CDR3 is built from 14 residues. V lost 4 bases to trimming and J lost 6 bases, with 15 bases between them. Germline-derived CDR1 and CDR2 are KGHSH and LQKENI. The CDR3 protein is CASSRSIMWDGYTF. For the CDR3, the DNA is TGTGCCAGCTCACGGAGTATCATGTGGGATGGCTACACCTTC.

Concerning this clone itself: Within the sample, other DNA sequences also encode this same CDR3. The chain has TRBV28 and TRBJ2-6, with D uncertain. Looked up from germline, CDR1 is MDHEN and CDR2 is SYDVKM. The CDR3 is made up of 14 amino acids. V was trimmed by 6 bases and J by 3 bases, leaving 9 bases between them. CDR3 loop: CASSSAGGANVLTF. CDR3 coding DNA: TGTGCCAGCAGCTCGGCAGGTGGGGCCAACGTCCTGACTTTC. The whole variable domain, remainder taken from reference TRBV28 and TRBJ2-6, is DVKVTQSSRYLVKRTGEKVFLECVQDMDHENMFWYRQDPGLGLRLIYFSYDVKMKEKGDIPEGYSVSREKKERFSLILESASTNQTSMYLCASSSAGGANVLTFGAGSRLTVL.

This clone has a single count. The chain's CDR3 is CASSLNGQVSSYEQYF. The CDR3 DNA reads as TGTGCCAGCAGCTTAAACGGACAGGTGAGCTCCTACGAGCAGTACTTC. The chain carries TRBV11-3 and TRBJ2-7, with 7 positions matching TRBD1. The CDR3 runs 16 residues. Germline V CDR1 and CDR2: SGHNT, YENEEA. Trimming at V came to 2 bases and at J to 0 bases, leaving 7 bases not matched to a gene.

The V gene is TRBV2, the J gene TRBJ1-5; possible D gene TRBD1, 5 bases. The germline CDR1 and CDR2 sequences are SNHLY and FYNNEI. The CDR3 extends over 14 amino acids. The V gene lost 3 bases and the J gene lost 7 bases, with 13 bases spanning the gap. CDR3 nucleotides: TGTGCCAGCAGTGAGGAGCAGGGCCAACAGCCCCAGCATTTT. The encoded protein is CASSEEQGQQPQHF.

The rearrangement links TRBV19 to TRBJ1-2; D unresolved. This CDR3 is 15 amino acids long. The germline V gene encodes CDR1 LNHDA and CDR2 SQIVND (reference sequence). V was pared by 5 bases and J by 0 bases, with 13 bases between. CDR3 bases: TGTGCCAGTAGTTTCACAGCTGCTCCTAACTATGGCTACACCTTC. Residues: CASSFTAAPNYGYTF.

The rearrangement uses TRBV2 and TRBJ2-7; the match to TRBD1 covers 7 bases. CDR3 length: 14 residues. Germline assignment: CDR1 SNHLY and CDR2 FYNNEI. After removal of 6 bases from V and 2 bases from J, the junction contained 7 bases not matched to a gene. CDR3 residues: CASRGTVVTYEQYF. The DNA for the CDR3 is TGTGCCAGCAGAGGGACAGTCGTTACCTACGAGCAGTACTTC.

The V and J genes are TRBV18 and TRBJ2-1, with TRBD2 matching 10 bases. CDR3 size: 18 residues. CDR1 is KGHSH, CDR2 LQKENI, per germline. J was trimmed by 7 bases and V by 0 bases; bases with no gene match: 12. CDR3 coding DNA: TGTGCCAGCTCACCACCCGGCGCTAGCGGGGGCCAGGGGAATGAGCAGTTCTTC. Protein sequence: CASSPPGASGGQGNEQFF.

The genes are TRBV7-9 and TRBJ1-1; 9 bases map to TRBD1. The CDR3 is made up of 15 amino acids. The V gene end was trimmed by 5 bases and the J gene end by 4 bases; junction bases not matched to a gene: 8. The germline V gene has CDR1 SEHNR and CDR2 FQNEAQ (reference sequence). In DNA form, the CDR3 reads TGTGCCAGCAGCAGGACAGGGGCGGGGGGCACTGAAGCTTTCTTT. Translated, it gives CASSRTGAGGTEAFF.

The rearrangement uses TRBV28 and TRBJ2-3, with 8 bases lining up with TRBD1. Germline trimming cut 5 bases from V and 0 bases from J; bases unmatched to any gene: 4. The germline gives CDR1 MDHEN, CDR2 SYDVKM. The CDR3 sequence is 15 residues long. CDR3: CASSPGGKSTDTQYF. The CDR3 DNA reads TGTGCCAGCAGTCCAGGGGGCAAGAGCACAGATACGCAGTATTTT.

The chain uses TRBV30 and TRBJ2-4; possibly TRBD1 for D (5 bases). Germline loops: CDR1 GTSNPN, CDR2 SVGIG (reference sequence). The V end was cut by 6 bases, the J end by 7 bases, with 13 bases between. The CDR3 has 12 residues. CDR3 in DNA: TGTGCCTGCGACACTAAGGGGAACATTCAGTACTTC. Translated, it gives CACDTKGNIQYF.

The rearrangement links TRBV7-2 to TRBJ2-7; 9 bases fit TRBD2. Looked up from germline, CDR1 is SGHTA and CDR2 is FQGNSA. The V gene end was trimmed by 5 bases and the J gene end by 4 bases; junction bases not matched to a gene: 9. The CDR3 runs 15 residues. Written as DNA, the CDR3 is TGTGCCAGCAGCCATCCGGGACTAGCAGATTACGAGCAGTACTTC. Its translation: CASSHPGLADYEQYF.

The V gene is TRBV6-5, the J gene TRBJ2-5; D is uncertain. V was pared by 7 bases and J by 2 bases, with 8 bases between. The germline V gene encodes CDR1 MNHEY and CDR2 SVGAGI. The CDR3 totals 12 residues. The CDR3 coding sequence is TGTGCCAGCAAAACCGTTCAAGAGACCCAGTACTTC. Translated, it gives CASKTVQETQYF.

In the case of this clone: The same CDR3 can be traced to other DNA sequences in this sample. The chain employs TRBV6-5 and TRBJ2-7, with D tentatively TRBD2 (7 bases). V gave up 6 bases and J gave up 6 bases, with 12 bases separating them. Germline V gene data show CDR1 as MNHEY and CDR2 as SVGAGI. There are 12 residues in the CDR3. CDR3 in amino acids: CASSRGGGEQYF. CDR3 bases: TGTGCCAGCAGCCGAGGGGGGGGCGAGCAGTACTTC.

J is TRBJ1-1 and V is TRBV10-3, with D tentatively TRBD1 (5 bases). The germline gives CDR1 ENHRY, CDR2 SYGVKD. CDR3 size: 15 residues. The germline V and J ends were trimmed by 0 bases and 5 bases, with 13 bases remaining between them. CDR3 loop: CAISESRGAGTEAFF. CDR3 nucleotide sequence: TGTGCCATCAGTGAGTCTCGAGGGGCTGGGACTGAAGCTTTCTTT.

CDR3 protein: CASSLTGRNTDTQYF. The CDR3 DNA reads as TGTGCCAGCAGCTTAACCGGGAGGAACACAGATACGCAGTATTTT. The chain combines TRBV5-6 with TRBJ2-3, with TRBD2 matching 7 bases. The J segment lost 2 bases and the V segment lost 2 bases, leaving 5 bases of the junction unmatched. Germline lookup yields CDR1 SGHDT and CDR2 YYEEEE. The CDR3 sequence is 15 residues long. Full variable domain (rest looked up from reference TRBV5-6 and TRBJ2-3): DAGVTQSPTHLIKTRGQQVTLRCSPKSGHDTVSWYQQALGQGPQFIFQYYEEEERQRGNFPDRFSGHQFPNYSSELNVNALLLGDSALYLCASSLTGRNTDTQYFGPGTRLTVL.

The rearrangement links TRBV29-1 to TRBJ1-2; D perhaps matches TRBD1 (5 bases). CDR3 size: 13 residues. Trimming shortened V by 6 bases and J by 6 bases, and 17 bases separated the two germline ends. Per the germline V gene, CDR1 is SQVTM and CDR2 is ANQGSEA. The CDR3 DNA sequence: TGCAGCGTCGGGACTTACGATGGGAATGGCTACACCTTC. Protein product: CSVGTYDGNGYTF.